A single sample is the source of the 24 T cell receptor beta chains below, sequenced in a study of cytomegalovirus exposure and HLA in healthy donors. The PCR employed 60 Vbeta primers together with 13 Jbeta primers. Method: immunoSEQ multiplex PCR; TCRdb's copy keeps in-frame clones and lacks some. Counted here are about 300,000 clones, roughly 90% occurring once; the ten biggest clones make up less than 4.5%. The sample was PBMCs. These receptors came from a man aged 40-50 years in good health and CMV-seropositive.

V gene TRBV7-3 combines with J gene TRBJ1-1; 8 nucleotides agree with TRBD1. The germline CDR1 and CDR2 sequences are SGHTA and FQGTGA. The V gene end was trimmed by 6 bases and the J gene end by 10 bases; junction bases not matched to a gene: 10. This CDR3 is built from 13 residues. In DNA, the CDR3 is TGTGCCAGCAGACCACAGGGGGATGCGGTAGCTTTCTTT. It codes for CASRPQGDAVAFF.

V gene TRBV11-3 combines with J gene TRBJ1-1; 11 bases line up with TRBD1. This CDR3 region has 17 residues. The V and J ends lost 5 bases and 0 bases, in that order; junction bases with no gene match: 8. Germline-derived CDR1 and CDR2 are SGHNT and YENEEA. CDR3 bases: TGTGCCAGCAGCGTCGGGACAGGGGGGAGTTTGAACACTGAAGCTTTCTTT. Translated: CASSVGTGGSLNTEAFF.

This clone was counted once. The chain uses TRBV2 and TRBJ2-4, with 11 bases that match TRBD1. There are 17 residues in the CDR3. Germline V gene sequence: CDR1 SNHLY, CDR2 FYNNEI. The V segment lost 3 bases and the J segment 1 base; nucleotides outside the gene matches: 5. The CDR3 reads CASSEWDRGFAKNIQYF. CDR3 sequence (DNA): TGTGCCAGCAGTGAGTGGGACAGGGGGTTTGCCAAAAACATTCAGTACTTC.

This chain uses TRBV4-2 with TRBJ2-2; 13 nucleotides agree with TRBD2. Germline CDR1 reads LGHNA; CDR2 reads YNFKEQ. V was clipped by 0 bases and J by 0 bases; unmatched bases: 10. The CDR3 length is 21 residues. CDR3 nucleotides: TGTGCCAGCAGCCAAGACCACTTTCCGGGACTAGCGGGAACGAACACCGGGGAGCTGTTTTTT. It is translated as CASSQDHFPGLAGTNTGELFF.

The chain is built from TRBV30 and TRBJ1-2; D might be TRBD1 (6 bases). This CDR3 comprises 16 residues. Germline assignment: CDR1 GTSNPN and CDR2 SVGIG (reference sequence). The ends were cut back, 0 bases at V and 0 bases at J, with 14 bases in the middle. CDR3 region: CAWSVRRTVTNYGYTF. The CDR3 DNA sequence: TGTGCCTGGAGTGTACGTAGGACAGTAACTAACTATGGCTACACCTTC.

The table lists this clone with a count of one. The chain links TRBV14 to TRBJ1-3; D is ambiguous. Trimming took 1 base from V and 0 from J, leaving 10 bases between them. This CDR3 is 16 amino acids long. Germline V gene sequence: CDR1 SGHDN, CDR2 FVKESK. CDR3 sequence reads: CASSQARSSSGNTIYF. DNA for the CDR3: TGTGCCAGCAGCCAAGCCCGGTCAAGCTCTGGAAACACCATATATTTT.

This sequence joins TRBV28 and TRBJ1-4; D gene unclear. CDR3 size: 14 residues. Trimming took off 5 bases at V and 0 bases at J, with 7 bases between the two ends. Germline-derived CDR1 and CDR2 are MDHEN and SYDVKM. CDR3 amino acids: CASSGSATNEKLFF. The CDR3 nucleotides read TGTGCCAGCAGTGGGAGTGCAACTAATGAAAAACTGTTTTTT.

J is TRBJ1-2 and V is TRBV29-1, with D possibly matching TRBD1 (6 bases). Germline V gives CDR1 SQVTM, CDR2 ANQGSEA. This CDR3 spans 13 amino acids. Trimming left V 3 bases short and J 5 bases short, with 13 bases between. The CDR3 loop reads CSVDLDSTYGYTF. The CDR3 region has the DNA TGCAGCGTTGACCTGGACAGCACATATGGCTACACCTTC.

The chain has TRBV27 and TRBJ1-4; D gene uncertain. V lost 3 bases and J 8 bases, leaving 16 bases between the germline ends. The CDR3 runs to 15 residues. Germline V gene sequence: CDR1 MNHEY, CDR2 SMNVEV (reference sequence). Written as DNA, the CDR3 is TGTGCCAGCAGTTTCGTGAGGGCTTTGGGCGAAAAACTGTTTTTT. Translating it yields CASSFVRALGEKLFF.

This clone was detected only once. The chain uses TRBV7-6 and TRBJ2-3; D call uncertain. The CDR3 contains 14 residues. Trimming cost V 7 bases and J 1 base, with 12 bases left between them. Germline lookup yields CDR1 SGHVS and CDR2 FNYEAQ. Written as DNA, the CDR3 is TGTGCCAGCAAAGGTCTCCGGGGCACAGATACGCAGTATTTT. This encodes CASKGLRGTDTQYF.

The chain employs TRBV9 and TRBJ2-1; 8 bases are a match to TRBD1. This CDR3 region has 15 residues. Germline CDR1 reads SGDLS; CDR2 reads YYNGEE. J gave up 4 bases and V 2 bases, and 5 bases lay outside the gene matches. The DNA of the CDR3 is TGTGCCAGCAGCGTCGGACAGGGAATTTACAATGAGCAGTTCTTC. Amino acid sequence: CASSVGQGIYNEQFF.

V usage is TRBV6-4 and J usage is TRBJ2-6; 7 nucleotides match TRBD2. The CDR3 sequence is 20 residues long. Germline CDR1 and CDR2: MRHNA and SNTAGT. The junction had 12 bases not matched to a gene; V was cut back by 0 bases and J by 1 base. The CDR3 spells CASSDSMMASGGSGANVLTF. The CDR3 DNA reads TGTGCCAGCAGTGACTCGATGATGGCTAGCGGAGGATCTGGGGCCAACGTCCTGACTTTC.

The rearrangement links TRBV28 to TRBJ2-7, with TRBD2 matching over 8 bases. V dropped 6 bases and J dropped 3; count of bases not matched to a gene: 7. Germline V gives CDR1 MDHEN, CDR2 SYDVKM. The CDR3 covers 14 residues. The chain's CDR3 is CASSPAGDIYEQYF. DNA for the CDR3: TGTGCCAGCAGCCCAGCGGGAGATATCTACGAGCAGTACTTC.

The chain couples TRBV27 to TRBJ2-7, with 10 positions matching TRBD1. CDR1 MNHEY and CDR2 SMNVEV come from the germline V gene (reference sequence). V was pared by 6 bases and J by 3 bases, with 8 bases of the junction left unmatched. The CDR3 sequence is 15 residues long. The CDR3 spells CASSASGQGLYEQYF. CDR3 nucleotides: TGTGCCAGCAGCGCATCGGGACAGGGGCTCTACGAGCAGTACTTC.

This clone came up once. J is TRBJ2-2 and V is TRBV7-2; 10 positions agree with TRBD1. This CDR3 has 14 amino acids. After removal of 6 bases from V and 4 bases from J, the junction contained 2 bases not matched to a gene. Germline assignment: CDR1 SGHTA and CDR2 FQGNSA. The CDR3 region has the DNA TGTGCCAGCAGGACAGGGGGCAGCACCGGGGAGCTGTTTTTT. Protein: CASRTGGSTGELFF.

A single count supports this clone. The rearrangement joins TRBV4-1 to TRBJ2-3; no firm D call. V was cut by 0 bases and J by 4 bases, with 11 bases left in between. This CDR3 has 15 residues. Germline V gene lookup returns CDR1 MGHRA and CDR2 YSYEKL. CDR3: CASSQDLFSPDTQYF. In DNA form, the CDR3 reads TGCGCCAGCAGCCAAGATCTCTTCTCCCCAGATACGCAGTATTTT.

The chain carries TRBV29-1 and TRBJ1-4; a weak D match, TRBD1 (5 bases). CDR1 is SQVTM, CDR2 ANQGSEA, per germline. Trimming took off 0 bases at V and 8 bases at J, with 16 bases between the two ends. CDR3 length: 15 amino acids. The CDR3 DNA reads TGCAGCGTTGAAGACCCCACAGCAGGGAGGGAAAAACTGTTTTTT. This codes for CSVEDPTAGREKLFF.

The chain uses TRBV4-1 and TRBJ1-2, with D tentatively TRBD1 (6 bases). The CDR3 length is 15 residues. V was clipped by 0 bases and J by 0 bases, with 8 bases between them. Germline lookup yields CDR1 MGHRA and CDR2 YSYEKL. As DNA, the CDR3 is TGCGCCAGCAGCCAAGATGGGACAACTAACTATGGCTACACCTTC. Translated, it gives CASSQDGTTNYGYTF.

The CDR3 loop is CSVTPGRRRQETQYF. The DNA of the CDR3 is TGCAGCGTCACACCGGGGAGGAGGCGGCAAGAGACCCAGTACTTC. This rearrangement joins TRBV29-1 to TRBJ2-5; the D gene is possibly TRBD2 (6 bases). The germline V gene has CDR1 SQVTM and CDR2 ANQGSEA. V was pared by 6 bases and J by 2 bases, with 19 bases between. CDR3 length equals 15 residues.

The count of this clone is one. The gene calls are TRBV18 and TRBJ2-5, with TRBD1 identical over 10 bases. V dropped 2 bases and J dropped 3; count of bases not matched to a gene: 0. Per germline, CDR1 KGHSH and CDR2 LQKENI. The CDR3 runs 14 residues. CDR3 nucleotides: TGTGCCAGCTCACCAGGACAGGGGGAAGAGACCCAGTACTTC. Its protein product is CASSPGQGEETQYF. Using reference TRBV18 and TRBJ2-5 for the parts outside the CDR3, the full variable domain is NAGVMQNPRHLVRRRGQEARLRCSPMKGHSHVYWYRQLPEEGLKFMVYLQKENIIDESGMPKERFSAEFPKEGPSILRIQQVVRGDSAAYFCASSPGQGEETQYFGPGTRLLVL.

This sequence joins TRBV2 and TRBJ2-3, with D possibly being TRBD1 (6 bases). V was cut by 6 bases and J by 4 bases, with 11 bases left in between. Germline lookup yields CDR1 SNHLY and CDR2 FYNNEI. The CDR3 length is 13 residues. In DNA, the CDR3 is TGTGCCAGCAGGGGGGCCGTCCCAGATACGCAGTATTTT. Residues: CASRGAVPDTQYF.

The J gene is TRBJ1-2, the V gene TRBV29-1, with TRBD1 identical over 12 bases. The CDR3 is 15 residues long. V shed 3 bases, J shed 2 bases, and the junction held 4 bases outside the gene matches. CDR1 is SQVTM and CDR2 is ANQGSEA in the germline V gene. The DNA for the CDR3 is TGCAGCGTTGATGGGACAGGGGGCGTAAACTATGGCTACACCTTC. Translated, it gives CSVDGTGGVNYGYTF.

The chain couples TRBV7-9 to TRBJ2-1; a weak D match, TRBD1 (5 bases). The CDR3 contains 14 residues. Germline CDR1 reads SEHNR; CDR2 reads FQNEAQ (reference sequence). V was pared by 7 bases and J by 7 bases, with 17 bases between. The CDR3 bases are TGTGCCAGCACCATCGCGCAGGGCTGGAATGAGCAGTTCTTC. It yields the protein CASTIAQGWNEQFF.

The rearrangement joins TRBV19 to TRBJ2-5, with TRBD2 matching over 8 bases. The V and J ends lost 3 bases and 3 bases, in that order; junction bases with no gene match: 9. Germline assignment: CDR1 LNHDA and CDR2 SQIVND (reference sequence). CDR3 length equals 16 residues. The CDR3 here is CASSMWSGAGEETQYF. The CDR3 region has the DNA TGTGCCAGTAGTATGTGGTCGGGAGCGGGAGAAGAGACCCAGTACTTC.